The entry below gives a single TCR beta chain sequence along with its context. Its antigen remains unidentified. This entry comes from a study of T cells in localized non-small cell lung cancer. Study-wide results and caveats: In the blood, greater T cell density corresponded to longer overall survival.

The repertoire was sequenced with immunoSEQ multiplex PCR; TCRdb's copy has only in-frame clones and lacks some. In the table there are about 40,000 clones, roughly 79% of which are singletons. This CDR3 is built from 15 residues. V shed 3 bases and J shed 4 bases, with 15 bases lying between them. Germline V gives CDR1 MDHEN, CDR2 SYDVKM. The clonotype comes from an older male donor with stage II lung adenocarcinoma. The chain uses TRBV28 and TRBJ1-1, with D perhaps TRBD1 (5 bases). Here the sequenced sample was peripheral blood mononuclear cells, taken before any cancer treatment. The CDR3, as DNA: TGTGCCAGCAGTTTTGAGCTGGGGGGGAGCACTGAAGCTTTCTTT. The encoded protein is CASSFELGGSTEAFF.